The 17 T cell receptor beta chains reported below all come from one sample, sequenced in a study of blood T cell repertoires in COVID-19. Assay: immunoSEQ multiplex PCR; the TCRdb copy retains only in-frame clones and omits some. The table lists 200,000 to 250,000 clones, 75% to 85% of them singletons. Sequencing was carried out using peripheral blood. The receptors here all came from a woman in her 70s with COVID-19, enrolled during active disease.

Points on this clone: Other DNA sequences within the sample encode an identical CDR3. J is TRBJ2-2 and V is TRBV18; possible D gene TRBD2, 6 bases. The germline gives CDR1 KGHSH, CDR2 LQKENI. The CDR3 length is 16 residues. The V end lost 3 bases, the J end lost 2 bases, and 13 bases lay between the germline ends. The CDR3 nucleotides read TGTGCCAGCTCACCGCGGGGCGGACCTAACACCGGGGAGCTGTTTTTT. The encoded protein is CASSPRGGPNTGELFF.

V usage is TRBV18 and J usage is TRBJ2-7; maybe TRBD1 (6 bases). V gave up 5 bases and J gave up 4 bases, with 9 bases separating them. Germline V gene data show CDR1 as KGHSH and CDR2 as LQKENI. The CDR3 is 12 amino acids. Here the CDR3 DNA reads TGTGCCAGCTCAGAAGGGGGTTACGAGCAGTACTTC. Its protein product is CASSEGGYEQYF. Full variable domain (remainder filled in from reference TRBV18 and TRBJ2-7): NAGVMQNPRHLVRRRGQEARLRCSPMKGHSHVYWYRQLPEEGLKFMVYLQKENIIDESGMPKERFSAEFPKEGPSILRIQQVVRGDSAAYFCASSEGGYEQYFGPGTRLTVT.

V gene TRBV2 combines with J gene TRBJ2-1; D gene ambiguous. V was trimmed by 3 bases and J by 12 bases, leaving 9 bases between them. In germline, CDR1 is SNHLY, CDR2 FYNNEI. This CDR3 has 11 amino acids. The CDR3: CASSDRLWQFF. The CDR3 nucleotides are TGTGCCAGCAGTGATAGACTTTGGCAGTTCTTC.

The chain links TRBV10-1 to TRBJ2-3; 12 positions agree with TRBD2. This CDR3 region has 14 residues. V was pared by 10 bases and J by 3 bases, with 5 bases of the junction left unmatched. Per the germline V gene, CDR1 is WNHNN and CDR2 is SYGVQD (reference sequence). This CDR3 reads CAILTSGSTDTQYF. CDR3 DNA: TGCGCCATCTTGACTAGCGGGAGTACAGATACGCAGTATTTT.

CDR3 region: CASSDRGFGNTIYF. The CDR3, as DNA: TGTGCCAGCAGTGACAGGGGATTCGGAAACACCATATATTTT. V usage is TRBV6-1 and J usage is TRBJ1-3; TRBD1 might be the D (6 bases). CDR1 is MNHNS and CDR2 is SASEGT in the germline V gene. This CDR3 has 14 amino acids. V lost 3 bases and J 4 bases, leaving 10 bases between the germline ends.

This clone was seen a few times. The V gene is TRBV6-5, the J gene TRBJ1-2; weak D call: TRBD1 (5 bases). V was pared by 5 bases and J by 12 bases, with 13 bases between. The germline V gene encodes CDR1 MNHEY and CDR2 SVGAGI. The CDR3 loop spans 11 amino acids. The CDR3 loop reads CASSTRANHTF. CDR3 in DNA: TGTGCCAGCAGTACCAGGGCCAATCACACCTTC.

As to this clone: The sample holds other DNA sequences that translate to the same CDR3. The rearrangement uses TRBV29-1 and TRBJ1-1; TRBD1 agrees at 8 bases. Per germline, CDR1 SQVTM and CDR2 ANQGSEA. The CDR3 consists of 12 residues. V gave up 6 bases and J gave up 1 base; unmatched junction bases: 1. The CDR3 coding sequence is TGCAGCGTAGGACAGGGGAACACTGAAGCTTTCTTT. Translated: CSVGQGNTEAFF.

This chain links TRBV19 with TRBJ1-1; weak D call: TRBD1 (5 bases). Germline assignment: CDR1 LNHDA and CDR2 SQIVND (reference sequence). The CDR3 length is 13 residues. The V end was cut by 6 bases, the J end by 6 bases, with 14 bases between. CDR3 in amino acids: CASSLQGGAEAFF. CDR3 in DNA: TGTGCCAGTAGCCTTCAGGGAGGGGCTGAAGCTTTCTTT.

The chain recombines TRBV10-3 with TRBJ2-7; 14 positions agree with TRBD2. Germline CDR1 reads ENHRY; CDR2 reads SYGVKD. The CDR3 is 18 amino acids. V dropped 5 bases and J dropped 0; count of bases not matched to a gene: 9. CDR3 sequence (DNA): TGTGCCATCAGTTCCGGGACTAGCGGGAGTCGAGCCTCCTACGAGCAGTACTTC. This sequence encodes CAISSGTSGSRASYEQYF.

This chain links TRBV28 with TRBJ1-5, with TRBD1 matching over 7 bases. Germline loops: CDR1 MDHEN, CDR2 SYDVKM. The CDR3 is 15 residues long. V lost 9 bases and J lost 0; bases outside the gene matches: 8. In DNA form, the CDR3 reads TGTGCCAGTCGAAGACAGGGAAATAGCAATCAGCCCCAGCATTTT. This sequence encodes CASRRQGNSNQPQHF.

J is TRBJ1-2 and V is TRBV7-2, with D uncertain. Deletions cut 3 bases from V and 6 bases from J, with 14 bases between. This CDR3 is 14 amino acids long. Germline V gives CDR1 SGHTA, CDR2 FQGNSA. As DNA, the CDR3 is TGTGCCAGCAGCTTCAGATCAGGTTATGATGGCTACACCTTC. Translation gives CASSFRSGYDGYTF.

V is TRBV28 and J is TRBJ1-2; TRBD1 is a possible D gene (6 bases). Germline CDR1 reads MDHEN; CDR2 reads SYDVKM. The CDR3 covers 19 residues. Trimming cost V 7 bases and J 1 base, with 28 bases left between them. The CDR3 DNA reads TGTGCCAGCACCACACGGCCGGGCGGGGGGCGATTGGATAACTATGGCTACACCTTC. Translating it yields CASTTRPGGGRLDNYGYTF.

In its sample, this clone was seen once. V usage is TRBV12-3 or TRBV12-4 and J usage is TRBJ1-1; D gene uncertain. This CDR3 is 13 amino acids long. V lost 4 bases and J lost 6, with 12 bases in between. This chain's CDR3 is CASSSPPLAEAFF. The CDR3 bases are TGTGCCAGCAGTTCCCCACCGCTAGCTGAAGCTTTCTTT.

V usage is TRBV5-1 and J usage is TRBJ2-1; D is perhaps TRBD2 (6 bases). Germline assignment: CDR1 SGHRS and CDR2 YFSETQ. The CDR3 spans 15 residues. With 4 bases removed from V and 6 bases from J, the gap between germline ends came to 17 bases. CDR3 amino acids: CASSAGQGRTNEQFF. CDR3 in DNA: TGCGCCAGCAGCGCCGGACAAGGGAGGACCAATGAGCAGTTCTTC.

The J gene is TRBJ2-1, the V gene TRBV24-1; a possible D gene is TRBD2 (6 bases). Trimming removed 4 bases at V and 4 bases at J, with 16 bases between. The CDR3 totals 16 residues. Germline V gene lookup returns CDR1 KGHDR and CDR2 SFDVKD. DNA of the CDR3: TGTGCCACCAGTGACCGGACTACCGGTCGGTACAATGAGCAGTTCTTC. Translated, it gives CATSDRTTGRYNEQFF.

The CDR3 protein is CASSLGQGGTDTQYF. The DNA of the CDR3 is TGCGCCAGCAGCTTGGGACAGGGGGGCACAGATACGCAGTATTTT. The V call is TRBV5-1, the J call TRBJ2-3; TRBD1 matches at 9 bases. The ends lost 0 bases at V and 1 base at J; junction bases unmatched: 0. There are 15 residues in the CDR3. CDR1 is SGHRS and CDR2 is YFSETQ in the germline V gene. Supplemented by reference TRBV5-1 and TRBJ2-3, the full variable domain reads KAGVTQTPRYLIKTRGQQVTLSCSPISGHRSVSWYQQTPGQGLQFLFEYFSETQRNKGNFPGRFSGRQFSNSRSEMNVSTLELGDSALYLCASSLGQGGTDTQYFGPGTRLTVL.

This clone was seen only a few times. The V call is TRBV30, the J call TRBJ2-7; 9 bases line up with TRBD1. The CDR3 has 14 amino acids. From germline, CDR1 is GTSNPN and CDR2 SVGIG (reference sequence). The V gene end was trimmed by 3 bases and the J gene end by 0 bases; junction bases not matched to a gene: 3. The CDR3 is CAWRDRGGSYEQYF. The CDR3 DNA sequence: TGTGCCTGGAGGGACAGGGGTGGCTCCTACGAGCAGTACTTC.